A single T cell receptor (beta chain) is shown here with its context. The data are from a study of control samples from healthy donors and cancer patients. Here immunoSEQ multiplex PCR was the method, and the copy in TCRdb shows in-frame clones only, minus some. The sample holds fewer than 200,000 clones; roughly nine tenths are singletons and the top ten take 1.4%. Germline CDR1 MNHEY, CDR2 SMNVEV (reference sequence). V shed 0 bases and J shed 4 bases, with 15 bases lying between them. The CDR3 runs 17 residues. What was sequenced was blood. The origin of this receptor is a man in his thirties or forties in good health. The J gene is TRBJ2-2, the V gene TRBV27; D may be TRBD1 (6 bases). The CDR3 is CASSLSGQGIGTGELFF. The CDR3 nucleotides are TGTGCCAGCAGTTTATCGGGGCAGGGGATAGGCACCGGGGAGCTGTTTTTT.